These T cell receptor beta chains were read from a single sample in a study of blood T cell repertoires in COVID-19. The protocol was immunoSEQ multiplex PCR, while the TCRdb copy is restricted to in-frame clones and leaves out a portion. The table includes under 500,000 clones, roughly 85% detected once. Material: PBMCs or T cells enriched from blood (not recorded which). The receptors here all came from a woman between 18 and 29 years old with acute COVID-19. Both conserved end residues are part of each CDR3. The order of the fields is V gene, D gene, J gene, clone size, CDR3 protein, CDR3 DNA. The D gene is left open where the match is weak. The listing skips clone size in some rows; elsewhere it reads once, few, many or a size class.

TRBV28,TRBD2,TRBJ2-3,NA,CARGTSGVTNTQYF,TGTGCCAGGGGGACTAGCGGGGTAACCAATACGCAGTATTTT
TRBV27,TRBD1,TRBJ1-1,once,CASSRQGHTEAFF,TGTGCCAGCAGCCGACAGGGACACACTGAAGCTTTCTTT
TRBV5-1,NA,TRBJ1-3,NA,CASSLATDGNTIYF,TGCGCCAGCAGCTTGGCGACAGATGGAAACACCATATATTTT
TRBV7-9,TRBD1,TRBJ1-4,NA,CASSRPGGGGKLFF,TGTGCCAGCAGCCGCCCCGGAGGGGGCGGAAAACTGTTTTTT
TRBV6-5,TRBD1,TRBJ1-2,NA,CASSQGQGNYGYTF,TGTGCCAGCAGCCAGGGACAGGGGAACTATGGCTACACCTTC
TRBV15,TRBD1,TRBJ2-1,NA,CATSGQGARNEQFF,TGTGCCACCAGCGGACAGGGGGCGCGTAATGAGCAGTTCTTC
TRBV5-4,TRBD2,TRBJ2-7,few,CASSLSSGVEEQYF,TGTGCCAGCAGCTTGTCTAGCGGGGTGGAGGAGCAGTACTTC
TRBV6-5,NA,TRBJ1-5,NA,CASSSKHSNQPQHF,TGTGCCAGCAGCTCCAAGCATAGCAATCAGCCCCAGCATTTT
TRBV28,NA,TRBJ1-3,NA,CASSSLRHAGNTIYF,TGTGCCAGCAGTTCACTTCGACACGCTGGAAACACCATATATTTT
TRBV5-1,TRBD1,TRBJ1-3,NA,CASSLRTGTGRNTIYF,TGCGCCAGCAGTCTACGAACCGGGACAGGGAGAAACACCATATATTTT
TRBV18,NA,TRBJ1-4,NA,CASSPFQDATNEKLFF,TGTGCCAGCTCACCATTTCAGGATGCAACTAATGAAAAACTGTTTTTT
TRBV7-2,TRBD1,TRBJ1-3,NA,CASSLGTGMPSGNTIYF,TGTGCCAGCAGCTTAGGGACAGGAATGCCCTCTGGAAACACCATATATTTT
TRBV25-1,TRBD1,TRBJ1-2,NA,CASSESGGYGYTF,TGTGCCAGCAGTGAATCAGGGGGCTATGGCTACACCTTC
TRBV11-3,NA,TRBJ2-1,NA,CASRQGSSMGNEQFF,TGTGCCAGCAGACAAGGGAGTTCCATGGGCAATGAGCAGTTCTTC
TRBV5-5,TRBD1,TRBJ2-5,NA,CASSANHRGETQYF,TGTGCCAGCAGCGCAAATCACAGGGGAGAGACCCAGTACTTC
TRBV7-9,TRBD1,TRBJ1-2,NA,CASSHGQGYGYTF,TGTGCCAGCAGCCATGGACAGGGTTATGGCTACACCTTC
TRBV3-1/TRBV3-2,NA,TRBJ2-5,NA,CASSQEDSIISGETQYF,TGTGCCAGCAGCCAAGAGGACAGTATCATCTCAGGGGAGACCCAGTACTTC
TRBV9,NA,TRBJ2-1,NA,CASSYSLASNEQFF,TGTGCCAGCAGCTACAGTCTGGCTTCCAATGAGCAGTTCTTC
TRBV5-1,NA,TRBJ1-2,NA,CASKSGDGYGYTF,TGCGCCAGCAAGTCAGGGGATGGCTATGGCTACACCTTC
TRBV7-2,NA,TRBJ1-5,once,CASSLGQDQPQHF,TGTGCCAGCAGCTTAGGACAGGATCAGCCCCAGCATTTT
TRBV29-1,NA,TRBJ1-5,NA,CSVEDSSSQPQHF,TGCAGCGTTGAAGATTCTTCTAGCCAGCCCCAGCATTTT
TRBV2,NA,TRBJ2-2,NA,CASSEVAYTGELFF,TGTGCCAGCAGTGAAGTAGCGTACACCGGGGAGCTGTTTTTT
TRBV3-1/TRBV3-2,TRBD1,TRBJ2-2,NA,CASSPSEGAMTGELFF,TGTGCCAGCAGCCCATCAGAGGGGGCGATGACCGGGGAGCTGTTTTTT
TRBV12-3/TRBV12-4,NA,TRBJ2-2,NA,CASSTGTGELFF,TGTGCCAGCAGTACAGGCACCGGGGAGCTGTTTTTT
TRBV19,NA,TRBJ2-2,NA,CALSGEAGELFF,TGTGCTCTCTCCGGGGAGGCCGGGGAGCTGTTTTTT
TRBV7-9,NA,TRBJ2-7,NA,CASSFSTSYEQYF,TGTGCCAGCAGCTTTTCTACGTCCTACGAGCAGTACTTC
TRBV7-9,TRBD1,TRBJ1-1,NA,CASSLAQGVTEAFF,TGTGCCAGCAGCTTAGCGCAGGGGGTCACTGAAGCTTTCTTT
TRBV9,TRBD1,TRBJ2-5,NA,CASSVYQGAMLETQYF,TGTGCCAGCAGCGTATATCAGGGGGCGATGTTAGAGACCCAGTACTTC
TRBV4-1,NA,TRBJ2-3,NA,CASSHWAYGTDTQYF,TGCGCCAGCAGCCACTGGGCTTATGGCACAGATACGCAGTATTTT
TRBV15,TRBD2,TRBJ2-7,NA,CATSGRLAGERTYEQYF,TGTGCCACCAGCGGAAGACTAGCGGGAGAAAGGACCTACGAGCAGTACTTC
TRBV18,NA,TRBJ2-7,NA,CASSPDSHYEQYF,TGTGCCAGCTCACCGGACAGTCACTACGAGCAGTACTTC
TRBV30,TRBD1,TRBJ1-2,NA,CAWGTEANYGYTF,TGTGCCTGGGGGACAGAAGCTAACTATGGCTACACCTTC
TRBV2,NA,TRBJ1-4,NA,CASRRSTEANEKLFF,TGTGCCAGCAGACGCTCGACAGAGGCTAATGAAAAACTGTTTTTT
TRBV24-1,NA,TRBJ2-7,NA,CATGSDSTNEQYF,TGTGCCACCGGTTCGGACAGTACCAACGAGCAGTACTTC
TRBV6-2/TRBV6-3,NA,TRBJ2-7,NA,CASSPRGGEYEQYF,TGTGCCAGCAGCCCGAGGGGCGGGGAATACGAGCAGTACTTC
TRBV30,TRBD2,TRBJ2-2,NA,CAWSVRLAGEDGELFF,TGTGCCTGGAGTGTACGACTAGCGGGAGAAGACGGGGAGCTGTTTTTT
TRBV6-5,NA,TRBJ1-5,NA,CASRWGGAGNQPQHF,TGTGCCAGCAGGTGGGGAGGCGCGGGCAATCAGCCCCAGCATTTT
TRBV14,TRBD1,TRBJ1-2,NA,CASSQFKGQGAYGYTF,TGTGCCAGCAGCCAGTTCAAGGGACAGGGGGCCTATGGCTACACCTTC
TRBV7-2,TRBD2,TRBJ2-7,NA,CASSLDRTSGTYEQYF,TGTGCCAGCAGCTTAGATCGGACTAGCGGGACTTACGAGCAGTACTTC
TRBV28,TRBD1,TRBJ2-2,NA,CASRPGTGEAGELFF,TGTGCCAGCAGACCCGGGACAGGGGAGGCCGGGGAGCTGTTTTTT
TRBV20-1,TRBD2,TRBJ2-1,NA,CSASSPSGGAKNEQFF,TGCAGTGCTAGTAGCCCTAGCGGGGGGGCCAAAAATGAGCAGTTCTTC
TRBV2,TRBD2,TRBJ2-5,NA,CASSTPGLQETQYF,TGTGCCAGCAGTACCCCGGGACTACAAGAGACCCAGTACTTC
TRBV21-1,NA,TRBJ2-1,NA,CASSKCLAGKANEQFF,TGTGCCAGCAGCAAATGTCTAGCGGGGAAGGCGAATGAGCAGTTCTTC
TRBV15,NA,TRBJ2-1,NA,CATSRDVDAVHNEQFF,TGTGCCACCAGCAGAGATGTAGACGCGGTGCACAATGAGCAGTTCTTC
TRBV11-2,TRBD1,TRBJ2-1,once,CASSLTGGPYNEQFF,TGTGCCAGCAGCTTAACAGGGGGCCCCTACAATGAGCAGTTCTTC
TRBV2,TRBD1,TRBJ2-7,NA,CASSEIRAQWDSGPNEQYF,TGTGCCAGCAGTGAAATACGAGCTCAATGGGACAGCGGACCTAACGAGCAGTACTTC
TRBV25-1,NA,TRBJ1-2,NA,CASSEIWGRIGYTF,TGTGCCAGCAGTGAAATTTGGGGCAGGATTGGCTACACCTTC
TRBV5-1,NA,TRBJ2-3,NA,CASSLDGGPDTQYF,TGCGCCAGCAGCTTGGACGGGGGGCCAGATACGCAGTATTTT
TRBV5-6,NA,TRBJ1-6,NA,CASSFQGQGPLHF,TGTGCCAGCAGCTTCCAGGGCCAGGGACCCCTCCACTTT
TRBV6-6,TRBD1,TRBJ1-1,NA,CASCRGQSNTEAFF,TGTGCCAGCTGTAGGGGGCAGTCGAACACTGAAGCTTTCTTT
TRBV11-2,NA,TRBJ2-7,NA,CASSLLGYSYEQYF,TGTGCCAGCAGCTTACTAGGCTACTCCTACGAGCAGTACTTC
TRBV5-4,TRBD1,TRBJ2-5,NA,CASSLGQGALETQYF,TGTGCCAGCAGCTTGGGACAGGGGGCTTTAGAGACCCAGTACTTC
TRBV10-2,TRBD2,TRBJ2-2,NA,CASSDKREGTGELFF,TGCGCCAGCAGTGACAAGCGGGAGGGCACCGGGGAGCTGTTTTTT
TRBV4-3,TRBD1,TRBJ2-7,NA,CASSRRTGGGDEQYF,TGCGCCAGCAGCCGCAGGACAGGGGGGGGAGACGAGCAGTACTTC
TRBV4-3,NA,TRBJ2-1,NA,CASSQRQGYNEQFF,TGCGCCAGCAGCCAAAGGCAGGGCTACAATGAGCAGTTCTTC
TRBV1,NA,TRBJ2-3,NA,CTSRVRIRYPTDTQYF,TGCACCAGCAGGGTGAGGATCCGTTACCCCACAGATACGCAGTATTTT
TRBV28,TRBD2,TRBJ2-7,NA,CASRTGLADYEQYF,TGTGCCAGCAGGACAGGACTAGCGGACTACGAGCAGTACTTC
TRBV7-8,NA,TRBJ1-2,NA,CASSLEGVANYGYTF,TGTGCCAGCAGCTTAGAAGGGGTAGCTAACTATGGCTACACCTTC